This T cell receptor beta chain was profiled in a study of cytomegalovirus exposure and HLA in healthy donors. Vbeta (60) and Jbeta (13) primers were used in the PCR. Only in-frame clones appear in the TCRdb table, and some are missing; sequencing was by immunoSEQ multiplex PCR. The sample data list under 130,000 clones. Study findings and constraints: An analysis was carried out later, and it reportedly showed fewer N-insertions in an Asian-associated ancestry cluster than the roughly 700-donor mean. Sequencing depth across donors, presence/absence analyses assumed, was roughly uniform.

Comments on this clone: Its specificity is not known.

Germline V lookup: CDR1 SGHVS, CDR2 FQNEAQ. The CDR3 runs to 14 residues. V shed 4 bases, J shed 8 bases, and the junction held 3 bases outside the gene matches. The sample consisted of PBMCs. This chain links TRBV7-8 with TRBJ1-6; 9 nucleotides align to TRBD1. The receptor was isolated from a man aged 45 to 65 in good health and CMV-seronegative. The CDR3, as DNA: TGTGCCAGCAGCTGGACAGGGGTGGATTCACCCCTCCACTTT. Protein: CASSWTGVDSPLHF.